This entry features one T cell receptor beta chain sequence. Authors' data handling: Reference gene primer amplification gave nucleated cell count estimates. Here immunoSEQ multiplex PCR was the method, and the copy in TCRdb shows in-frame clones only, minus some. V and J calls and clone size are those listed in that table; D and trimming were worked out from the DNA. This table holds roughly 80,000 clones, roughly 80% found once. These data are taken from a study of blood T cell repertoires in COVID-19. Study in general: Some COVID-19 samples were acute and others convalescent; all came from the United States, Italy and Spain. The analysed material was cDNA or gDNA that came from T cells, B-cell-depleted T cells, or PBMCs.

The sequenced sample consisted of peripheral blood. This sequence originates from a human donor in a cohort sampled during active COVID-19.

The CDR3 sequence: CASSRGQETQYF. The CDR3 DNA follows: TGTGCCAGCAGCCGGGGACAAGAGACCCAGTACTTC. This sequence joins TRBV2 and TRBJ2-5; D perhaps matches TRBD2 (5 bases). Looked up from germline, CDR1 is SNHLY and CDR2 is FYNNEI. With 6 bases removed from V and 2 bases from J, the gap between germline ends came to 7 bases. This CDR3 has 12 amino acids. Supplemented by reference TRBV2 and TRBJ2-5, the full variable domain reads EPEVTQTPSHQVTQMGQEVILRCVPISNHLYFYWYRQILGQKVEFLVSFYNNEISEKSEIFDDQFSVERPDGSNFTLKIRSTKLEDSAMYFCASSRGQETQYFGPGTRLLVL.